The clone carrying this TCR beta chain was observed many times. The antigen is undetermined. This sample was included in a study of T cells in Graves' hyperthyroidism and ophthalmopathy. Study-wide context: It was at initial diagnosis, before any treatment, that peripheral blood was collected. Study conclusions and caveats: Most clonotypes expanded in thyroid above 0.001 were likewise present in blood.

Between the trimmed V and J ends, which lost 0 bases and 2 bases, there was a span of 11 bases. The germline V gene has CDR1 SGHTA and CDR2 FQGNSA. The CDR3 has 15 amino acids. The TCR beta CDR3 regions underwent amplification using RNA transcripts as the source. The HTBI primer set drove a first-round RT-PCR of the TCR CDR3. Each CDR3 protein is one row after TCRdb ran MiXCR on the multiplex PCR reads. Among 340,000 or so distinct CDR3 sequences listed, approximately 17% were seen once. The source is a man aged 25-45 years with Graves' hyperthyroidism. The specimen was blood. The V gene is TRBV7-2, the J gene TRBJ2-7, with D maybe TRBD2 (5 bases). The CDR3 loop is CASSLAVGIAYEQYF. As DNA, the CDR3 is TGTGCCAGCAGCTTAGCGGTCGGGATTGCCTACGAGCAGTACTTC.